Sequencing of this TCR beta chain was carried out in a study of CD8+ T cells in alopecia areata (dated by TCRdb to 2016 to 2018). Background on the whole study: The treated patients took part in an open-label pilot trial in which moderate-to-severe alopecia areata was treated with oral tofacitinib at 5 to 10 mg twice daily. Tofacitinib was given for 6 to 18 months, followed by 6 months of follow-up off drug to assess delayed response and recurrence. Disease severity in treated patients was measured with the SALT score, which quantifies the percentage of affected scalp surface area. To study T cell clonal expansion in alopecia areata, the researchers applied high-throughput TCRbeta sequencing to both the C3H/HeJ mouse model and human patients. Human TCRbeta sequencing covered scalp tissue and sorted CD4+ and CD8+ peripheral blood T cells from patchy and totalis/universalis alopecia areata patients and healthy controls. Patients on tofacitinib were biopsied at baseline and after 4 and 24 weeks of treatment, and several of the patients also had a later scalp biopsy. Scalp clonality was compared across normal scalp (n=4), patchy alopecia areata scalp (n=8), and alopecia totalis/universalis scalp (n=8). RNA was obtained with the PAXgene miRNA kit for fixed scalp, the miRNeasy kit for PBMCs, and the RNeasy kit for mouse skin. TCRbeta CDR3 regions were amplified by immunoSEQ multiplex PCR with 35 Vbeta forward and 13 Jbeta reverse primers.

The method behind the library was the immunoSEQ multiplex PCR assay. RNA was extracted from all samples and reverse transcribed into cDNA, which served as template for TCR sequencing. First-strand cDNA was synthesized with SuperScript III using a 2:1 mix of oligo-dT and random hexamers. A synthetic immune receptor repertoire was used to gauge amplification bias, and whatever bias remained was removed computationally. The authors' analysis ran thus. Raw reads were preprocessed to remove errors, and CDR3 was defined according to IMGT conventions as the region from the conserved cysteine to phenylalanine. Clonality was computed as 1 minus the Shannon entropy, with the entropy normalized by log2 of the number of productive unique TCRs. Whether each scalp clone was CD4 or CD8 was inferred by checking scalp TCRbeta sequences against the CD4 and CD8 repertoires from sorted blood. TCRdb stores this immuneACCESS table with in-frame sequences only. Part of the clones is absent; in the studies checked, under half of the shortfall reflects unresolved V genes, and no reason is known for the rest. The V and J calls and the clone size are those of that table, but D and trimming were determined from the DNA. This sample holds about 200,000 clones; roughly 64% were observed only once. Of the sample, 5.5% to 6% is held by the ten largest clones.

Paper-wide results and their limitations: Many expanded lesional clones were found to persist in scalp and blood during tofacitinib treatment, and relapse after treatment cessation may be partly explained by this persistence. Because the treated cohort was small and had only one nonresponder, larger studies are needed to examine links between baseline CD8+ expansion and response. Tofacitinib significantly lowered scalp clonality and the number of expanded CD8+ clones among the top 100 scalp clones. Unlike mouse skin, where gammadelta T cells dominate, normal human skin contains resident alphabeta T cells that get sequenced too, which complicates analysis of the scalp TCR repertoire. Shared TCR sequences between patients were less evident than in mice, which may be partly attributable to HLA diversity in the patient population. Lesional scalp, especially in alopecia totalis/universalis, showed higher clonality and more expanded CD8+ clones than normal scalp, suggesting antigenic drive.

A word on this clone: Its antigen is unknown. Base qualities are not provided; no much larger clone lies one nucleotide away.

Interpreted using the paper, the time point label stands for: roughly 26 weeks on oral tofacitinib. The treatment or condition label, read with the paper, signifies: oral pan-JAK inhibitor, 5-10 mg twice daily. From alopecia areata patients, peripheral blood was collected along with lesional scalp punch biopsies. PBMCs were separated by density centrifugation and stained for CD3, CD4 and CD8, after which CD4+ and CD8+ T cells were sorted on a FACSAria. Taken from cysteine to phenylalanine, the CDR3 has 15 residues. Of the read, only the CDR3 DNA is kept; its 45 bases are in frame from base 1. CDR1 and CDR2, per the germline V gene, are SGHRS and YFSETQ. The V end loses 4 bases and the J end loses 4 bases, and a stretch of 15 bases separates them.

The source material was CD4+ T cells sorted from blood, sampled at week 24, from a patient treated with tofacitinib. The sequence joins TRBV5-1 to TRBJ2-1; D gene: possibly TRBD1, on 6 matching bases. The origin of this receptor is a human donor with alopecia areata. The CDR3 in this case is CASSLGPGVYNEQFF. The nucleotides read TGCGCCAGCAGCCTTGGCCCAGGGGTGTACAATGAGCAGTTCTTC.